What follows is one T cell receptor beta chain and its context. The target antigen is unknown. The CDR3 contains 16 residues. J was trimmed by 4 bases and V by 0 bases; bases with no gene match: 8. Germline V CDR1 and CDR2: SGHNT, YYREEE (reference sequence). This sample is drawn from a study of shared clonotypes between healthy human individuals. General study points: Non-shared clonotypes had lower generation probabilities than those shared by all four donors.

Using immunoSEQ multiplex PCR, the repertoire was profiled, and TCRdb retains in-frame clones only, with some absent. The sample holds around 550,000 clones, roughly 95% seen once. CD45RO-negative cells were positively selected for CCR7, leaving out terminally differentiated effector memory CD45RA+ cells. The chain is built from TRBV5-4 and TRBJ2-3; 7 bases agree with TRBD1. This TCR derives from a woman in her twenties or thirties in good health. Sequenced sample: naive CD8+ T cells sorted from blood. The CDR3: CASSLGQGEGADTQYF. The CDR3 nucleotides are TGTGCCAGCAGCTTGGGACAGGGTGAGGGGGCAGATACGCAGTATTTT.